One sample yielded the 32 T cell receptor beta chains listed below, sequenced in a study of T cell responses to AZD1222 COVID-19 vaccine. Sequencing was performed with immunoSEQ multiplex PCR; in TCRdb, only in-frame clones are kept and a portion is missing. The table lists about 100,000 clones, 84% of them singletons. The material was peripheral blood, obtained on day 0 of AZD1222 vaccination. The receptor source for this set is an adult in good health.

This clone was recorded once. V usage is TRBV5-6 and J usage is TRBJ2-2; TRBD1 aligns across 10 bases. Germline loops: CDR1 SGHDT, CDR2 YYEEEE. CDR3 length: 17 residues. Trimming at V came to 4 bases and at J to 3 bases, leaving 9 bases not matched to a gene. In nucleotides, the CDR3 is TGTGCCAGCAGCCCAATGAGACAGGGGGCGGACACCGGGGAGCTGTTTTTT. This encodes CASSPMRQGADTGELFF.

V is TRBV5-4 and J is TRBJ2-6; TRBD1 might be the D (6 bases). The V and J ends lost 5 bases and 0 bases respectively, with 15 bases between them. The CDR3 has 17 amino acids. CDR1 is SGHNT and CDR2 is YYREEE in the germline V gene (reference sequence). As DNA, the CDR3 is TGTGCCAGCAGTCCGGGACACAGAATCTCTGGGGCCAACGTCCTGACTTTC. Translated, it gives CASSPGHRISGANVLTF.

This sequence joins TRBV5-8 and TRBJ1-1, with no clear D. The CDR3 covers 14 residues. Germline V gene data show CDR1 as SGHTS and CDR2 as YDEGEE. Trimming cost V 4 bases and J 1 base, with 11 bases left between them. DNA for the CDR3: TGTGCCAGCAGCGTTTACCACAAGAACACTGAAGCTTTCTTT. Translated: CASSVYHKNTEAFF.

The V and J genes are TRBV11-3 and TRBJ1-1; 7 positions agree with TRBD1. The CDR3 is 17 residues long. The V and J ends lost 5 bases and 1 base, in that order; junction bases with no gene match: 13. Germline-derived CDR1 and CDR2 are SGHNT and YENEEA. In DNA, the CDR3 is TGTGCCAGCAGCAACCCCATGGACAGGACCTCGAACACTGAAGCTTTCTTT. Translated: CASSNPMDRTSNTEAFF.

J is TRBJ1-4 and V is TRBV19, with D possibly matching TRBD1 (5 bases). Germline lookup yields CDR1 LNHDA and CDR2 SQIVND (reference sequence). There are 16 residues in the CDR3. The germline V and J ends were trimmed by 6 bases and 2 bases, with 16 bases remaining between them. CDR3 DNA: TGTGCCAGTAGCAGACCGGGACTCTCGACTAATGAAAAACTGTTTTTT. Its protein product is CASSRPGLSTNEKLFF.

The genes are TRBV27 and TRBJ1-5; D uncertain. The CDR3 loop spans 13 amino acids. From germline, CDR1 is MNHEY and CDR2 SMNVEV (reference sequence). Deletions cut 5 bases from V and 2 bases from J, with 7 bases between. CDR3: CASSMGGNQPQHF. The CDR3 coding sequence is TGTGCCAGCAGTATGGGAGGCAATCAGCCCCAGCATTTT.

This chain uses TRBV18 with TRBJ1-1; D is ambiguous. The germline V and J ends were trimmed by 3 bases and 0 bases, with 5 bases remaining between them. This CDR3 comprises 13 residues. CDR1 and CDR2 (germline): KGHSH, LQKENI. CDR3 bases: TGTGCCAGCTCACCCCAGGTGAACACTGAAGCTTTCTTT. This translates into CASSPQVNTEAFF.

The gene calls are TRBV9 and TRBJ2-3; TRBD2 matches 7 bases. J was trimmed by 2 bases and V by 3 bases; bases with no gene match: 9. Per the germline V gene, CDR1 is SGDLS and CDR2 is YYNGEE. CDR3 length: 16 residues. Written as DNA, the CDR3 is TGTGCCAGCAGCGGATCTAGCGGTGGGCCCACAGATACGCAGTATTTT. Protein sequence: CASSGSSGGPTDTQYF.

This clone turned up a few times. The chain links TRBV6-2 or TRBV6-3 to TRBJ1-4; possible D gene TRBD1, 5 bases. Per the germline V gene, CDR1 is MNHEY and CDR2 is SVGEGT. Trimming pared 4 bases from V and 10 bases from J, leaving 10 bases between. The CDR3 totals 12 residues. The CDR3, as DNA: TGTGCCAGCAGTTGGGACGAGGGAAAACTGTTTTTT. Amino acid sequence: CASSWDEGKLFF.

The rearrangement joins TRBV7-3 to TRBJ2-2; either TRBD1 or TRBD2 may fit D (5 bases each). This CDR3 spans 16 amino acids. Trimming shortened V by 5 bases and J by 0 bases, and 13 bases separated the two germline ends. Germline-derived CDR1 and CDR2 are SGHTA and FQGTGA. The DNA for the CDR3 is TGTGCCAGCAGCCCTCGTATGGGGGCGAACACCGGGGAGCTGTTTTTT. This codes for CASSPRMGANTGELFF. Filled out from reference TRBV7-3 and TRBJ2-2, the complete variable domain reads GAGVSQTPSNKVTEKGKYVELRCDPISGHTALYWYRQSLGQGPEFLIYFQGTGAADDSGLPNDRFFAVRPEGSVSTLKIQRTERGDSAVYLCASSPRMGANTGELFFGEGSRLTVL.

The rearrangement uses TRBV28 and TRBJ2-7; 12 bases fit TRBD2. V dropped 3 bases and J dropped 3; count of bases not matched to a gene: 6. The CDR3 has 16 residues. Germline V gives CDR1 MDHEN, CDR2 SYDVKM. The CDR3 DNA reads as TGTGCCAGCAGTTTCGGGAAGACTAGCGGGGGCTACGAGCAGTACGTC. Translating gives CASSFGKTSGGYEQYV.

V is TRBV7-2 and J is TRBJ2-2; 8 bases are a match to TRBD1. J was trimmed by 3 bases and V by 6 bases; bases with no gene match: 3. The germline V gene encodes CDR1 SGHTA and CDR2 FQGNSA. The CDR3 extends over 14 amino acids. The CDR3 protein is CASRQGEYTGELFF. Here the CDR3 DNA reads TGTGCCAGCAGACAGGGGGAATACACCGGGGAGCTGTTTTTT.

The CDR3 DNA is TGTGCCATCAATGGGGACCCTTACAGTGAAGCTTTCTTT. This sequence encodes CAINGDPYSEAFF. The rearrangement uses TRBV10-3 and TRBJ1-1, with a tentative D call TRBD1 (5 bases). The CDR3 is made up of 13 amino acids. V was shortened by 7 bases and J by 7 bases, with 16 bases between the two germline ends. Germline V gene sequence: CDR1 ENHRY, CDR2 SYGVKD.

The chain couples TRBV6-5 to TRBJ2-7; possibly TRBD2 for D (6 bases). The length of the CDR3 is 12 residues. Germline CDR1 is MNHEY and CDR2 is SVGAGI. With 2 bases removed from V and 6 bases from J, the gap between germline ends came to 8 bases. This CDR3 reads CASSYRRGEQYF. CDR3 DNA sequence: TGTGCCAGCAGTTACCGGAGGGGCGAGCAGTACTTC.

The table lists this clone with a few counts. The chain has TRBV3-1 (or the pseudogene TRBV3-2) and TRBJ2-2; TRBD2 matches 8 bases. The CDR3 is 18 amino acids. CDR1 LGHDT and CDR2 YNNKEL come from the germline V gene (reference sequence). After removal of 1 base from V and 2 bases from J, the junction contained 9 bases not matched to a gene. In nucleotides, the CDR3 is TGTGCCAGCAGCCAAGGTACCGGGACTAGAAGAAACACCGGGGAGCTGTTTTTT. Translated, it gives CASSQGTGTRRNTGELFF.

The CDR3 reads CATSDSGDPRANVLTF. In DNA, the CDR3 is TGTGCCACCAGTGATTCGGGGGACCCTCGGGCCAACGTCCTGACTTTC. J is TRBJ2-6 and V is TRBV24-1; maybe TRBD2 (6 bases). The CDR3 spans 16 residues. V was trimmed by 2 bases and J by 5 bases, leaving 12 bases between them. The germline V gene encodes CDR1 KGHDR and CDR2 SFDVKD.

The chain has TRBV29-1 and TRBJ2-7; D not resolved. Germline values: CDR1 SQVTM, CDR2 ANQGSEA. Trimming shortened V by 3 bases and J by 6 bases, and 6 bases separated the two germline ends. The CDR3 length is 10 residues. The CDR3 loop is CSVETSEQYF. For the CDR3, the DNA is TGCAGCGTTGAGACGAGCGAGCAGTACTTC.

This clone was observed once. The V gene is TRBV7-2, the J gene TRBJ1-2; D remains unclear. This CDR3 comprises 12 residues. Germline values: CDR1 SGHTA, CDR2 FQGNSA. V shed 5 bases and J shed 8 bases, with 12 bases lying between them. The CDR3 reads CASSLPTRGYTF. As DNA, the CDR3 is TGTGCCAGCAGCCTGCCCACCAGAGGCTACACCTTC.

The V call is TRBV27, the J call TRBJ1-5; D is unclear. Germline V gene sequence: CDR1 MNHEY, CDR2 SMNVEV (reference sequence). CDR3 length: 13 amino acids. The V end was cut by 8 bases, the J end by 6 bases, with 14 bases between. The CDR3 DNA sequence: TGTGCCAGCGGGCAGGTGTGGTTTCAGCCCCAGCATTTT. The encoded protein is CASGQVWFQPQHF.

The chain recombines TRBV21-1 with TRBJ2-6; the table names TRBD1, a call not compared with the DNA. TRBV21-1 is a recognized pseudogene. The CDR3 is 13 residues long. The CDR3 sequence is CASSPSGANVLTF. The CDR3, as DNA: TGTGCCAGCAGCCCATCTGGGGCCAACGTCCTGACTTTC.

The V and J genes are TRBV19 and TRBJ2-2; TRBD1 matches 9 bases. The CDR3 has 15 amino acids. CDR1 LNHDA and CDR2 SQIVND come from the germline V gene (reference sequence). J lost 5 bases, V lost 10 bases, and 11 bases had no gene match. In nucleotides, the CDR3 is TGTGCCACCCAAGATGACAGGGGGTTAACCGGGGAGCTGTTTTTT. It encodes CATQDDRGLTGELFF.

This rearrangement joins TRBV19 to TRBJ1-6; 9 nucleotides align to TRBD1. CDR1 is LNHDA and CDR2 is SQIVND in the germline V gene (reference sequence). After removal of 5 bases from V and 5 bases from J, the junction contained 4 bases not matched to a gene. The CDR3 length is 15 residues. CDR3 DNA sequence: TGTGCCAGTAGTCCGGGACAGGGTCATAATTCACCCCTCCACTTT. This codes for CASSPGQGHNSPLHF.

This chain uses TRBV6-2 or TRBV6-3 with TRBJ1-5; D unresolved. The V end lost 5 bases, the J end lost 4 bases, and 18 bases lay between the germline ends. The CDR3 sequence is 16 residues long. Germline CDR1 reads MNHEY; CDR2 reads SVGEGT. CDR3 residues: CASSQTGKTFNQPQHF. CDR3 DNA sequence: TGTGCCAGCAGTCAGACCGGGAAAACCTTTAATCAGCCCCAGCATTTT.

The J gene is TRBJ2-2, the V gene TRBV7-2; D is uncertain. This CDR3 comprises 14 residues. In germline, CDR1 is SGHTA, CDR2 FQGNSA. Deletions cut 5 bases from V and 0 bases from J, with 7 bases between. The CDR3, as DNA: TGTGCCAGCAGCCGCGTGGCGAACACCGGGGAGCTGTTTTTT. As protein: CASSRVANTGELFF.

The J gene is TRBJ1-6, the V gene TRBV27; tentative D call: TRBD1 (6 bases). Germline lookup yields CDR1 MNHEY and CDR2 SMNVEV (reference sequence). The CDR3 runs 17 residues. The V end lost 5 bases, the J end lost 9 bases, and 23 bases lay between the germline ends. The CDR3 loop is CASSLTGYSGGGSPLHF. The CDR3 region has the DNA TGTGCCAGCAGTCTTACAGGGTATTCTGGTGGTGGTTCACCCCTCCACTTT.

The J gene is TRBJ1-6, the V gene TRBV5-1, with a possible D match to TRBD1 (5 bases). Germline V lookup: CDR1 SGHRS, CDR2 YFSETQ. This CDR3 contains 14 residues. V gave up 5 bases and J gave up 9 bases, with 15 bases separating them. The CDR3 region has the DNA TGCGCCAGCAGTTCGGAGGGGATAGGTTCACCCCTCCACTTT. The encoded protein is CASSSEGIGSPLHF.

This chain joins TRBV9 and TRBJ1-1; possible D gene TRBD1, 6 bases. The germline V and J ends were trimmed by 4 bases and 4 bases, with 17 bases remaining between them. Germline CDR1 and CDR2: SGDLS and YYNGEE. CDR3 length: 15 amino acids. The CDR3 sequence is CASSPQGPRGTEAFF. The CDR3 nucleotides read TGTGCCAGCAGCCCACAGGGACCGCGGGGCACTGAAGCTTTCTTT.

The J gene is TRBJ1-3, the V gene TRBV5-1, with TRBD1 identical over 7 bases. CDR1 SGHRS and CDR2 YFSETQ come from the germline V gene. CDR3 size: 16 residues. V was pared by 0 bases and J by 4 bases, with 7 bases of the junction left unmatched. The CDR3 protein is CASSLVGQVGGNTIYF. Here the CDR3 DNA reads TGCGCCAGCAGCTTGGTCGGACAGGTGGGAGGAAACACCATATATTTT.

The chain recombines TRBV19 with TRBJ1-2; a possible D gene is TRBD1 (6 bases). The CDR3 runs 14 residues. The ends were cut back, 5 bases at V and 5 bases at J, with 15 bases in the middle. Germline V gives CDR1 LNHDA, CDR2 SQIVND (reference sequence). As DNA, the CDR3 is TGTGCCAGTAGTCTCGAACAGGGTCGGTATGGCTACACCTTC. Translation gives CASSLEQGRYGYTF.

The chain combines TRBV4-1 with TRBJ2-7, with a weak D call TRBD2 (5 bases). Germline CDR1 reads MGHRA; CDR2 reads YSYEKL. The CDR3 contains 13 residues. V was pared by 0 bases and J by 9 bases, with 12 bases between. CDR3: CASSQDSRGVQYF. As DNA, the CDR3 is TGCGCCAGCAGCCAAGATTCCCGGGGAGTGCAGTACTTC.

This clone turned up a few times. The rearrangement uses TRBV15 and TRBJ1-1, with D unresolved. The CDR3 extends over 15 amino acids. CDR1 and CDR2 (germline): LNHNV, YYDKDF (reference sequence). The germline V and J ends were trimmed by 1 base and 5 bases, with 14 bases remaining between them. In nucleotides, the CDR3 is TGTGCCACCAGCAGAGGCCAGAAGGCGGGGACTGAAGCTTTCTTT. Its protein product is CATSRGQKAGTEAFF.

This clone has just a few counts. The chain uses TRBV7-2 and TRBJ1-5; D unresolved. CDR3 size: 15 residues. Trimming took off 4 bases at V and 3 bases at J, with 13 bases between the two ends. Germline V CDR1 and CDR2: SGHTA, FQGNSA. Written as DNA, the CDR3 is TGTGCCAGCAGCTACCGTAATGAAGACAATCAGCCCCAGCATTTT. Its translation: CASSYRNEDNQPQHF.